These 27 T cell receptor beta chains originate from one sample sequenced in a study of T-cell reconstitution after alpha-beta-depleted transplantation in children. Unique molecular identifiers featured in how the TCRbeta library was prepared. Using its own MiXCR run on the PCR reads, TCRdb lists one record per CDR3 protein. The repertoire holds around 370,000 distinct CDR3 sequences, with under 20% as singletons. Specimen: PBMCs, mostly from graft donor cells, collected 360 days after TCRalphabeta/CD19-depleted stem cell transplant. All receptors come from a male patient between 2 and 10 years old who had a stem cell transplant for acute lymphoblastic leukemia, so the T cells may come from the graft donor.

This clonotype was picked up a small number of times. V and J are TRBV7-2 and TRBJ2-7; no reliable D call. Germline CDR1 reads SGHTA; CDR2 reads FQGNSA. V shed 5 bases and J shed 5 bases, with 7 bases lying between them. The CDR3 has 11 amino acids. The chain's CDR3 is CASSQYHEQYF. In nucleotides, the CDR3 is TGTGCCAGCAGCCAATACCACGAGCAGTACTTC.

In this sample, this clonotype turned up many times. CDR3 nucleotides: TGTGCCTGGAGAAGTAGGAGGGTTTACAATGAGCAGTTCTTC. Translation gives CAWRSRRVYNEQFF. V is TRBV30 and J is TRBJ2-1, with D tentatively TRBD2 (6 bases). The CDR3 has 14 residues. In germline, CDR1 is GTSNPN, CDR2 SVGIG (reference sequence). Trimming stripped 3 bases from V and 4 bases from J, with 13 bases between.

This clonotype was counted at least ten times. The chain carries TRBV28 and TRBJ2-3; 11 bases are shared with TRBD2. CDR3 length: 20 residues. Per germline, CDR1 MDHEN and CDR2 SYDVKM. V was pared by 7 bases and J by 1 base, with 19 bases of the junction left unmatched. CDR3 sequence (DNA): TGTGCCAGCACCCTTCCGACTAGCGGGACCCCCCCGGCTGGCACAGATACGCAGTATTTT. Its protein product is CASTLPTSGTPPAGTDTQYF.

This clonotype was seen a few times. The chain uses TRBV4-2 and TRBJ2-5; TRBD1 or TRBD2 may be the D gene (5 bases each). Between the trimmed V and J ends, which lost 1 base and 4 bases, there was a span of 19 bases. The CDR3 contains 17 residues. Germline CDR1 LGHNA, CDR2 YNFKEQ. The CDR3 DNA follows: TGTGCCAGCAGCCAAGGGCAGAGACGGGGTAGGGGAGAGACCCAGTACTTC. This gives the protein CASSQGQRRGRGETQYF.

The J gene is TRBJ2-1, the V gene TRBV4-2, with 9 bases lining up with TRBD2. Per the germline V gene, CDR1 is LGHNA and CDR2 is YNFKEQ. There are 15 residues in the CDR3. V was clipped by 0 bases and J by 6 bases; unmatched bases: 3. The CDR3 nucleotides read TGTGCCAGCAGCCAAGAGGTGACTAGCGGCAATGAGCAGTTCTTC. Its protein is CASSQEVTSGNEQFF.

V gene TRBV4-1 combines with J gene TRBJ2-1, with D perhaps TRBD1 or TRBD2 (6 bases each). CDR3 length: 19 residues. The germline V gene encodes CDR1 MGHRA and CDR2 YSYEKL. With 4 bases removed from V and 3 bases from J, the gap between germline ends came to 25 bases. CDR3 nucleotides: TGCGCCAGCAGCCCACGTTCCCTATCCCGGGGGCCCAACTACAATGAGCAGTTCTTC. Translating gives CASSPRSLSRGPNYNEQFF.

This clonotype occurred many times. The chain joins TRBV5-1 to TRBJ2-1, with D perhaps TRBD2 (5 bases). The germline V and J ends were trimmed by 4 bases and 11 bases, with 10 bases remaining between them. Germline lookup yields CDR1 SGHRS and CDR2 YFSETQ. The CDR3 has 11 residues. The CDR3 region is CASSGAGKQFF. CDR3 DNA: TGCGCCAGCAGCGGTGCCGGGAAGCAGTTCTTC.

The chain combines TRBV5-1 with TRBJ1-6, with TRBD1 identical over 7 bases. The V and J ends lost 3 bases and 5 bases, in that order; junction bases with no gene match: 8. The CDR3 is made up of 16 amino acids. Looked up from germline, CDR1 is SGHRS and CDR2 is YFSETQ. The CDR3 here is CASSSQGTDNNSPLHF. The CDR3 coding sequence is TGCGCCAGCAGCTCGCAGGGGACAGACAATAATTCACCCCTCCACTTT. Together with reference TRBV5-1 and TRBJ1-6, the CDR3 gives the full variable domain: KAGVTQTPRYLIKTRGQQVTLSCSPISGHRSVSWYQQTPGQGLQFLFEYFSETQRNKGNFPGRFSGRQFSNSRSEMNVSTLELGDSALYLCASSSQGTDNNSPLHFGNGTRLTVT.

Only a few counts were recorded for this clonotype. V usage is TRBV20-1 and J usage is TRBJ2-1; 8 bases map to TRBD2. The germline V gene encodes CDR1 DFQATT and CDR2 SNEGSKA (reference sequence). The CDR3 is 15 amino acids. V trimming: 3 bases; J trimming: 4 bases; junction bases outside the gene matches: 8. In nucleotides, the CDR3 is TGCAGTGCTAGGGTCGGGATAGCGGGATACAATGAGCAGTTCTTC. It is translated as CSARVGIAGYNEQFF.

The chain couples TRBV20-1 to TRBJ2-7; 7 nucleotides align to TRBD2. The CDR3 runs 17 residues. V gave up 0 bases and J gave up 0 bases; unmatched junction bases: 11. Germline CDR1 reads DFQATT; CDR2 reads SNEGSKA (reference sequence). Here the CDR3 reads CSARDDAGVTSSYEQYF. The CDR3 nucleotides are TGCAGTGCTAGAGATGATGCGGGAGTCACAAGCTCCTACGAGCAGTACTTC.

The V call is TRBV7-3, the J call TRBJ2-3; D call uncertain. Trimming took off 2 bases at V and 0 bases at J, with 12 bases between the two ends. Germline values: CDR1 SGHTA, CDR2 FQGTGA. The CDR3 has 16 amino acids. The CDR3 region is CASSLSGTLSTDTQYF. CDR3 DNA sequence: TGTGCCAGCAGCTTATCAGGCACCCTTAGCACAGATACGCAGTATTTT.

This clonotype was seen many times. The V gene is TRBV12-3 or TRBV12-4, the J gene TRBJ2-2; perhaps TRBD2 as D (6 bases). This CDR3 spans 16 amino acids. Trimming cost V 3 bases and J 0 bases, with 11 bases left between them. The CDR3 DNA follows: TGTGCCAGCAGTTTTCGCAGACTAGCGAACACCGGGGAGCTGTTTTTT. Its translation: CASSFRRLANTGELFF.

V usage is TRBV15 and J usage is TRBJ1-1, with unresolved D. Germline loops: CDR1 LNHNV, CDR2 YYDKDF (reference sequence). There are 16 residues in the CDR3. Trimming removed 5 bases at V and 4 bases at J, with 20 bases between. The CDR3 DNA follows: TGTGCCACCAGCCCTAGGACTGGGCCTAGCGGCACTGAAGCTTTCTTT. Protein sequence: CATSPRTGPSGTEAFF.

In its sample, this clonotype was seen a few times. The CDR3 region is CSARGTSGTRGQYF. The CDR3 bases are TGCAGTGCTAGAGGGACTAGCGGTACTCGTGGGCAGTATTTT. The chain joins TRBV20-1 to TRBJ2-3, with 10 bases identical to TRBD2. The CDR3 extends over 14 amino acids. The V and J ends lost 1 base and 11 bases, in that order; junction bases with no gene match: 9. CDR1 is DFQATT, CDR2 SNEGSKA, per germline (reference sequence).

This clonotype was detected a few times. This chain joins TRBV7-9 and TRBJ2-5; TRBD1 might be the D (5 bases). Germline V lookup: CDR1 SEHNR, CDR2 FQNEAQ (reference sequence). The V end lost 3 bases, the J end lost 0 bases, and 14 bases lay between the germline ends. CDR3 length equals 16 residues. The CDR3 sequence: CASSFQTQGHQETQYF. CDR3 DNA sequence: TGTGCCAGCAGCTTTCAAACCCAGGGCCACCAAGAGACCCAGTACTTC.

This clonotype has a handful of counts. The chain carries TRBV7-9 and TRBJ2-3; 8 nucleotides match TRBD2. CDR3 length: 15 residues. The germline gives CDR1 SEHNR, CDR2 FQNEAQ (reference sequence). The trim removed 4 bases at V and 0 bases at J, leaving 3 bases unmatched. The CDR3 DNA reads TGTGCCAGCAGCTGGGGACTAGTAAGCACAGATACGCAGTATTTT. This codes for CASSWGLVSTDTQYF.

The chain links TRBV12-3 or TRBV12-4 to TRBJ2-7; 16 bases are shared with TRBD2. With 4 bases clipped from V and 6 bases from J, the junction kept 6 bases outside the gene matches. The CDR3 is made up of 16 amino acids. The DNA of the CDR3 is TGTGCCAGCAGTTGGGGACTAGCGGGAGGGCCGAGCGAGCAGTACTTC. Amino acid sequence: CASSWGLAGGPSEQYF.

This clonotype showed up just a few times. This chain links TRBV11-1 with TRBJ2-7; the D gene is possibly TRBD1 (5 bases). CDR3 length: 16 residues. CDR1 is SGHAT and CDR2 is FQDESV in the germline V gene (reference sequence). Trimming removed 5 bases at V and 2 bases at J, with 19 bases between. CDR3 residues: CASSPYQTVVPYEQYF. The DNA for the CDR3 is TGTGCCAGCAGCCCCTACCAGACAGTGGTCCCCTACGAGCAGTACTTC.

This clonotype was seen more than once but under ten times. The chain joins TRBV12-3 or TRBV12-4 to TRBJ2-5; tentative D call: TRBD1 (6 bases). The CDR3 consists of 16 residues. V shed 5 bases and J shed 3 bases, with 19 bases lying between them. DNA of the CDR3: TGTGCCAGCAGTCTGGGGGCTGGGAGTACCAAAGAGACCCAGTACTTC. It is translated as CASSLGAGSTKETQYF.

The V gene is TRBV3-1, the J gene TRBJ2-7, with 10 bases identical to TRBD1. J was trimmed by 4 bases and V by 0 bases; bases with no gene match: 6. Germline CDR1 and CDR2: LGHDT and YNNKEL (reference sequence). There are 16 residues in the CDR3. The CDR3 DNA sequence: TGTGCCAGCAGCCAAGAACCCGGGACAGGGGTTTACGAGCAGTACTTC. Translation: CASSQEPGTGVYEQYF.

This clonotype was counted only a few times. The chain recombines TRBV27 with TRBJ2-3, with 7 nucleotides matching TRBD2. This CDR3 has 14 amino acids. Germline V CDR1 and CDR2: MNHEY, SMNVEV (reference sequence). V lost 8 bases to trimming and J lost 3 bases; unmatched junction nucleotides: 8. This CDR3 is CASGRGLRTDTQYF. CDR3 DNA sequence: TGTGCCAGCGGGAGGGGACTACGGACAGATACGCAGTATTTT.

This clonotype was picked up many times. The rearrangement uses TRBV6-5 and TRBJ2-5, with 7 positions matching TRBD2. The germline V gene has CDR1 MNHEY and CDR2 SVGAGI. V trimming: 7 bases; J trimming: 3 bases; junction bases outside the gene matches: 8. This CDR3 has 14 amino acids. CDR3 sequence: CASKFFAGEETQYF. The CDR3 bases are TGTGCCAGCAAGTTTTTCGCGGGAGAAGAGACCCAGTACTTC.

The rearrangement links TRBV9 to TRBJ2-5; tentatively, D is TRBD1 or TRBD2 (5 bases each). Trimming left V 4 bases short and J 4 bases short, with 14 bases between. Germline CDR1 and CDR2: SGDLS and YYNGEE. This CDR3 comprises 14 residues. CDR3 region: CASSPRGAGETQYF. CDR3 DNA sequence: TGTGCCAGCAGCCCTAGAGGGGCGGGAGAGACCCAGTACTTC.

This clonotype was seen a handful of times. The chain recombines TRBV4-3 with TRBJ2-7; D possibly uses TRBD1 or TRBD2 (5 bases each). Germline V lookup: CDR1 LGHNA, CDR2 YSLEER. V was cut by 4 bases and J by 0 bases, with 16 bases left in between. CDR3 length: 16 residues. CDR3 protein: CASSRFPGTASYEQYF. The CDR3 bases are TGCGCCAGCAGCCGCTTTCCCGGGACGGCCTCCTACGAGCAGTACTTC.

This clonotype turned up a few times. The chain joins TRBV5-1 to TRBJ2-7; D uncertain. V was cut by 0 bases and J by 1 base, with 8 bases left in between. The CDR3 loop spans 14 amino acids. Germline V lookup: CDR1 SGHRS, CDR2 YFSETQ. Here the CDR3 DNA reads TGCGCCAGCAGCTTGGTTGGGGATTCCTACGAGCAGTACTTC. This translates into CASSLVGDSYEQYF.

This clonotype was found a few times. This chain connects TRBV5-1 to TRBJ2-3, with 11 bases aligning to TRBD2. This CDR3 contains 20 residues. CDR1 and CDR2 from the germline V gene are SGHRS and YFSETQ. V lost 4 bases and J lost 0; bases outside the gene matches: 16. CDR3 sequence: CASSPKTSGVLNASTDTQYF. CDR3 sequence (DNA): TGCGCCAGCAGCCCAAAGACTAGCGGGGTCCTCAATGCTAGCACAGATACGCAGTATTTT. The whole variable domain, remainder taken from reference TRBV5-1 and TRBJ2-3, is KAGVTQTPRYLIKTRGQQVTLSCSPISGHRSVSWYQQTPGQGLQFLFEYFSETQRNKGNFPGRFSGRQFSNSRSEMNVSTLELGDSALYLCASSPKTSGVLNASTDTQYFGPGTRLTVL.

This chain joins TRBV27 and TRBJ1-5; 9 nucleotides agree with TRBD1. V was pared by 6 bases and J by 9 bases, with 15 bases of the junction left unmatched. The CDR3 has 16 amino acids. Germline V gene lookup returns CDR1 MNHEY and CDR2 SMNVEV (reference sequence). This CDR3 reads CASSHRTGAVWGPQHF. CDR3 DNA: TGTGCCAGCAGCCACCGGACAGGGGCGGTTTGGGGGCCCCAGCATTTT.